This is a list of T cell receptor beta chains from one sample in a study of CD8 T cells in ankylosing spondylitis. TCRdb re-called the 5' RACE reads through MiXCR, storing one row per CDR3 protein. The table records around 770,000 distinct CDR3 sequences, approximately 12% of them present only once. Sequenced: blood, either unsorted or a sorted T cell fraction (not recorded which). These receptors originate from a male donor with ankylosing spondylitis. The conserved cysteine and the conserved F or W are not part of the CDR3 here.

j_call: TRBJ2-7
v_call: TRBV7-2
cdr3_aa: ASSPPWSGQY

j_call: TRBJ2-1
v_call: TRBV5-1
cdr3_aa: ASSLNADHEQF

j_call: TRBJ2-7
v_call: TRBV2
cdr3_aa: ASSEQGTSYEQY

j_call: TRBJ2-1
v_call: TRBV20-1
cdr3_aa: SARVAEGGSYNEQF

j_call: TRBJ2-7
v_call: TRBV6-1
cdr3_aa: ASYSHRSSYEQY

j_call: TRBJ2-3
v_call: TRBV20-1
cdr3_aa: SAELAGGTDTQY

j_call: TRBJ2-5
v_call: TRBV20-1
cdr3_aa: SLSGQETQY

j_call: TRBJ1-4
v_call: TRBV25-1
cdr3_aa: ASSELRVMDEKLF

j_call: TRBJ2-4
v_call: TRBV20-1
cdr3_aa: SARPDRGPGLGKNIQY

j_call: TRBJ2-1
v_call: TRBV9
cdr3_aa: ASSPRQGDYDNEQF

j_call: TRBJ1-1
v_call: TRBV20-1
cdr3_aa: SARRGEAF

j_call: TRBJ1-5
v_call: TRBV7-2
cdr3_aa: ASSQAQMGPQH

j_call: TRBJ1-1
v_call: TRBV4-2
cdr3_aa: ASSHPGGGTEAF

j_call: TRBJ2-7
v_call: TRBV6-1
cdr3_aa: ASRISNSYEQY

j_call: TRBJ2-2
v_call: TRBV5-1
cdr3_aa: ASSLLGRSTGELF

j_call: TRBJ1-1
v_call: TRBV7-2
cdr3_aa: ASSPRGGRIKTF

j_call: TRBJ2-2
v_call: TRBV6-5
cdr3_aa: ASSYSIAPGQSNTGELF

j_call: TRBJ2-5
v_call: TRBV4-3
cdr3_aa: ASSHGSQETQY

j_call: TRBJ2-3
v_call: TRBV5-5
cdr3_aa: ASSFRQSADTQY

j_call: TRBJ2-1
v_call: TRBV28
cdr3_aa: ASSLWTSGRPGEQF

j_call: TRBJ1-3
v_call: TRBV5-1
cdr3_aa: ASSPSRRRPGNTIY

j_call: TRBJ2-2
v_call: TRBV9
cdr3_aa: ASSVYQLGGELF

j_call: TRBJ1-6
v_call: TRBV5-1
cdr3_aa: ASSLEWGFNSPLH

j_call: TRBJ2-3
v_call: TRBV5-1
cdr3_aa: ASSLVGTRKVTNTDTQY

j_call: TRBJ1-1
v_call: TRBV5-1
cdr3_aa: ASSWGPGQGMNTEAF

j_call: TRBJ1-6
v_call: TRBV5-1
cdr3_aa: ASSLAGTSYNSPLH

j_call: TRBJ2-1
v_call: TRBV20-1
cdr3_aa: SASRTSGYNEQF

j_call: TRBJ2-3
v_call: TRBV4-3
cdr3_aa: ASSWGVSTDTQY

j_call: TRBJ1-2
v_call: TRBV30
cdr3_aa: AWTRDRAHSYGYT

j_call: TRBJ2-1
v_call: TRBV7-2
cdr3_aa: ASSLVGQANEQF

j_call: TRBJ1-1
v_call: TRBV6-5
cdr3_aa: ASSYVMGGTEAF

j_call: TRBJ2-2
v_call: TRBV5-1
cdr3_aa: ASSSAGGGFPGELF

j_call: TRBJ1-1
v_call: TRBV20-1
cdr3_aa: SASRGPLQGGEAF

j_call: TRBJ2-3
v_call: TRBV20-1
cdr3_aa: SASRLPSTQY

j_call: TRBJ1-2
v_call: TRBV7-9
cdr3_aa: ASSSVGGGYT

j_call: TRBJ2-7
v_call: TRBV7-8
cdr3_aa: ASSLKGPGYEQY

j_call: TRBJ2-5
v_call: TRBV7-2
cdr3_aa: ASSSRRGLAGKETQY

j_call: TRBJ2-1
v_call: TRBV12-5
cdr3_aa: ASGLGAGGDEQF

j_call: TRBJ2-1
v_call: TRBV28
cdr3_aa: ASTSFGTSRNEQF

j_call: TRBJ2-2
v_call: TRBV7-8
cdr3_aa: ASSSPAGVNTGELF

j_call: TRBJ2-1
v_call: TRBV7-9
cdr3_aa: ASSPINSYNEQF

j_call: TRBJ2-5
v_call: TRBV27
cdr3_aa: ASSAGLAETQY

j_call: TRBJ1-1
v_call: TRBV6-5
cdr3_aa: ASSYVANTEAF

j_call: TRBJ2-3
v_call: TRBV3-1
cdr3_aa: ASSQFLADTQY

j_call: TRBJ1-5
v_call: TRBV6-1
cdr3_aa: ASGAQVHQPQH

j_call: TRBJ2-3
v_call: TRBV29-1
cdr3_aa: SELGLTDTQY

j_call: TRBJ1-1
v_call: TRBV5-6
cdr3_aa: ASSWDRARTEAF

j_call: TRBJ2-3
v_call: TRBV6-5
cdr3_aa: ASSSLTSASDTQY

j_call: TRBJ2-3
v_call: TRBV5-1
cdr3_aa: ASSLASSGVGDTQY

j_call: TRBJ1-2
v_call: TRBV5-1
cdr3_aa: ASRRGASNRYT

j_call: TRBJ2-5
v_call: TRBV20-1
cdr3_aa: SFSGGAETQY

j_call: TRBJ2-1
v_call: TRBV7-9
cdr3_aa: ASSSYAGPKRNEQF

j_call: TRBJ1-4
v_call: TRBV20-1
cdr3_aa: SARGQNERKLF